Given below is one T cell receptor (beta chain) in context. Its antigen remains unknown. This sample was taken from a study of metastatic and nonmetastatic thyroid tumors. The wider study: Samples came from malignant and benign thyroid patients, and repertoires were compared across blood and tumor or nodule tissue. Study-level findings and limits: TCR beta diversity was reportedly significantly higher in malignant thyroid tumors than benign nodules, in blood and tumor.

As handled by the study authors: Building a distant-metastasis classifier for papillary thyroid cancer drew on CDR3 differences across clinicopathological groups. TCRdb used MiXCR to call clones anew from the PCR reads. Clone size and V and J calls follow TCRdb, not the original study. Of about 7,000 clones in the sample, around 30% were seen once. No treatment had been given to any patient before thyroid surgery. Looked up from germline, CDR1 is MNHNS and CDR2 is SASEGT. CDR3 length: 14 amino acids. The trim removed 4 bases at V and 2 bases at J, leaving 5 bases unmatched. This receptor was obtained from a female donor with papillary thyroid cancer or a benign thyroid nodule (not recorded which). Some clones in this sample may be carry-over from other donors' samples. The sample comprised adjacent normal tissue. The chain links TRBV6-1 to TRBJ2-7; 7 nucleotides match TRBD1. Here the CDR3 DNA reads TGTGCCAGCAGTGCGGGGCAGGGGGCCTACGAGCAGTACTTC. Amino acids: CASSAGQGAYEQYF.